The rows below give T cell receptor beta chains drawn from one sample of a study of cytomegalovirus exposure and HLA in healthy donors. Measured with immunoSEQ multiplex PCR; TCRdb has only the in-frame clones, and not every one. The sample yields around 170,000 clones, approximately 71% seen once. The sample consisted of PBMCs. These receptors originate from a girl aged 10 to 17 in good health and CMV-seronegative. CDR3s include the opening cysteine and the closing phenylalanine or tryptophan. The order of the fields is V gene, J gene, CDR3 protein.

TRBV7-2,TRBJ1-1,CASSPRTGNTEAFF
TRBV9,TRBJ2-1,CASSPGGRHDNEQFF
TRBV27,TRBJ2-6,CASSFPGRTGEALTF
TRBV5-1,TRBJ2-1,CASSLGQGIYEQFF
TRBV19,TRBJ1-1,CASRTGQWNTEAFF
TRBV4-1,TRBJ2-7,CASSPLTGSSYEQYF
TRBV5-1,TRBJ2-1,CASSGDRAKGDEQFF
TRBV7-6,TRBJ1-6,CASSLDSSNNSPLHF
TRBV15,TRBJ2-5,CATSIPTGSMETQYF
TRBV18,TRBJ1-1,CASSPREEGEYWVWYMFLWAFF
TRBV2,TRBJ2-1,CASSGGLGSGGNNEQFF
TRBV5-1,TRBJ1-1,CASSLGGRETEAFF
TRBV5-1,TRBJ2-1,CASSPIRNSDSNEQFF